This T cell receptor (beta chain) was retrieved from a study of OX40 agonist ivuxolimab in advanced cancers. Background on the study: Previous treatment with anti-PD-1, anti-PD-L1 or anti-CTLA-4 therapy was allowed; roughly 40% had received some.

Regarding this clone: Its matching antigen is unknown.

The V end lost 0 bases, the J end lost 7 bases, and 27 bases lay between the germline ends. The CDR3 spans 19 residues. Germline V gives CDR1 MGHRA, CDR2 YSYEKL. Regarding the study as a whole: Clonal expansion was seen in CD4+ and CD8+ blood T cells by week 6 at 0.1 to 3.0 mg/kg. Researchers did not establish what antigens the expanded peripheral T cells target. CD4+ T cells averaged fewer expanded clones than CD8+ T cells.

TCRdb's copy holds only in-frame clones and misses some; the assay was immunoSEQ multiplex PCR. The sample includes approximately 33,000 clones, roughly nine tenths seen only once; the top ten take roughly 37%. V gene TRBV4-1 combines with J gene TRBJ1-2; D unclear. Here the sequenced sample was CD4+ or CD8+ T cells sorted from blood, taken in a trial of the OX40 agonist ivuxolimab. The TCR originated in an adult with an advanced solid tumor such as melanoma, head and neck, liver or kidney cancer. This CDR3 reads CASSQDGTAYIFSMVGYTF. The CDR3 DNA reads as TGCGCCAGCAGCCAAGATGGCACGGCTTATATTTTCTCTATGGTTGGCTACACCTTC.